Shown below are 22 T cell receptor beta chains from a single sample sequenced in a study of control samples from healthy donors and cancer patients. Some clones are missing from TCRdb's copy, which holds only in-frame ones; the method was immunoSEQ multiplex PCR. The sample has more than 100,000 clones, roughly 89% seen once. Sequencing used PBMCs. All receptors derive from a man aged 50 to 59 with head and neck cancer.

This chain links TRBV28 with TRBJ1-5; TRBD1 aligns across 8 bases. CDR1 is MDHEN, CDR2 SYDVKM, per germline. Trimming took 5 bases from V and 0 from J; bases not matched to a gene: 9. This CDR3 region has 17 residues. The CDR3 reads CASSPGTGTYSNQPQHF. The CDR3 DNA is TGTGCCAGCAGTCCGGGGACAGGTACCTATAGCAATCAGCCCCAGCATTTT.

The chain uses TRBV10-1 and TRBJ1-2; no firm D call. This CDR3 region has 13 residues. V was clipped by 6 bases and J by 0 bases, with 8 bases between them. Germline assignment: CDR1 WNHNN and CDR2 SYGVQD (reference sequence). In DNA form, the CDR3 reads TGCGCCAGCAGCGAGAATTCTAACTATGGCTACACCTTC. Its protein is CASSENSNYGYTF.

In this sample, this clone is medium-sized. The rearrangement links TRBV9 to TRBJ2-1, with TRBD1 as a possible D gene (6 bases). The CDR3 runs 15 residues. The germline V gene has CDR1 SGDLS and CDR2 YYNGEE. V lost 2 bases to trimming and J lost 8 bases, with 17 bases between them. CDR3 region: CASSVALQGADEQFF. CDR3 nucleotide sequence: TGTGCCAGCAGCGTGGCCTTACAGGGTGCCGATGAGCAGTTCTTC.

The chain is built from TRBV27 and TRBJ1-2; D may be TRBD1 (6 bases). Germline V CDR1 and CDR2: MNHEY, SMNVEV (reference sequence). Between the trimmed V and J ends, which lost 4 bases and 8 bases, there was a span of 17 bases. This CDR3 is built from 14 residues. Here the CDR3 DNA reads TGTGCCAGCAGTTCGCAGGGGAGTGGGGACGGCTACACCTTC. This translates into CASSSQGSGDGYTF.

The chain employs TRBV7-2 and TRBJ1-1, with 7 bases aligning to TRBD1. V dropped 7 bases and J dropped 6; count of bases not matched to a gene: 8. The CDR3 totals 13 residues. Germline CDR1 SGHTA, CDR2 FQGNSA. For the CDR3, the DNA is TGTGCCAGCACCCTAGGGGGCAGACCTGAAGCTTTCTTT. Protein sequence: CASTLGGRPEAFF.

The V gene is TRBV5-6, the J gene TRBJ2-7; 10 positions agree with TRBD1. Trimming at V came to 3 bases and at J to 5 bases, leaving 8 bases not matched to a gene. Germline assignment: CDR1 SGHDT and CDR2 YYEEEE. This CDR3 contains 15 residues. This chain's CDR3 is CASSSPGQGFNEQYF. CDR3 nucleotides: TGTGCCAGCAGCTCGCCGGGACAGGGGTTCAACGAGCAGTACTTC.

The table lists this clone with a count of one. This chain links TRBV4-1 with TRBJ2-1, with a tentative D call TRBD2 (5 bases). CDR1 is MGHRA, CDR2 YSYEKL, per germline. Deletions cut 8 bases from V and 8 bases from J, with 16 bases between. The CDR3 length is 13 residues. The CDR3 reads CASEDSITHEQFF. CDR3 in DNA: TGCGCCAGCGAGGACTCAATCACCCATGAGCAGTTCTTC.

This clone was seen a handful of times. The chain couples TRBV6-5 to TRBJ2-2; TRBD1 matches at 7 bases. The CDR3 is 15 amino acids. CDR1 MNHEY and CDR2 SVGAGI come from the germline V gene. With V trimmed by 7 bases and J by 0 bases, 5 bases remained unmatched. The CDR3 loop reads CASNTGQSNTGELFF. The CDR3, as DNA: TGTGCCAGCAACACGGGACAGTCGAACACCGGGGAGCTGTTTTTT.

This clone was seen only a few times. The rearrangement uses TRBV6-5 and TRBJ2-5, with a tentative D call TRBD1 (5 bases). The CDR3 is 14 residues long. V was pared by 1 base and J by 2 bases, with 8 bases between. CDR1 MNHEY and CDR2 SVGAGI come from the germline V gene. CDR3 coding DNA: TGTGCCAGCAGTTACTGGGGCACACAAGAGACCCAGTACTTC. Its protein is CASSYWGTQETQYF.

This rearrangement joins TRBV5-1 to TRBJ2-6, with 7 bases fitting TRBD1. The J segment lost 0 bases and the V segment lost 2 bases, leaving 8 bases of the junction unmatched. This CDR3 has 18 amino acids. The germline gives CDR1 SGHRS, CDR2 YFSETQ. This chain's CDR3 is CASSLIGTANSGANVLTF. The DNA of the CDR3 is TGCGCCAGCAGCTTAATAGGGACAGCCAACTCTGGGGCCAACGTCCTGACTTTC.

This chain joins TRBV7-2 and TRBJ2-1, with 7 positions matching TRBD2. Germline-derived CDR1 and CDR2 are SGHTA and FQGNSA. The ends lost 3 bases at V and 4 bases at J; junction bases unmatched: 9. The CDR3 has 16 residues. The CDR3 coding sequence is TGTGCCAGCAGCTTCGTAGCTGGGACTACATACAATGAGCAGTTCTTC. This gives the protein CASSFVAGTTYNEQFF. The variable domain in full, with the rest retrieved from reference TRBV7-2 and TRBJ2-1, is GAGVSQSPSNKVTEKGKDVELRCDPISGHTALYWYRQSLGQGLEFLIYFQGNSAPDKSGLPSDRFSAERTGGSVSTLTIQRTQQEDSAVYLCASSFVAGTTYNEQFFGPGTRLTVL.

DNA of the CDR3: TGTGCCAGCAACCAAGGGACAGGGAACACTGAAGCTTTCTTT. Protein: CASNQGTGNTEAFF. The chain couples TRBV5-4 to TRBJ1-1, with 8 bases aligning to TRBD1. Germline CDR1 is SGHNT and CDR2 is YYREEE (reference sequence). V shed 6 bases and J 1 base; nucleotides not matched to a gene: 5. The CDR3 is 14 residues long.

This chain links TRBV5-6 with TRBJ2-7; TRBD1 aligns across 8 bases. J was trimmed by 2 bases and V by 1 base; bases with no gene match: 8. The CDR3 is 16 residues long. Looked up from germline, CDR1 is SGHDT and CDR2 is YYEEEE. The CDR3 DNA is TGTGCCAGCAGCTTGTTAACTGCGGGACAGGCCTACGAGCAGTACTTC. Residues: CASSLLTAGQAYEQYF.

The genes are TRBV5-1 and TRBJ2-1; 9 positions match TRBD1. CDR1 is SGHRS, CDR2 YFSETQ, per germline. Trimming took 4 bases from V and 4 from J; bases not matched to a gene: 6. There are 15 residues in the CDR3. CDR3 DNA sequence: TGCGCCAGCAGCCAGGGACAGGGCCCTTACAATGAGCAGTTCTTC. Protein sequence: CASSQGQGPYNEQFF.

CDR3 in amino acids: CASSPGMGYYEQYF. The CDR3 DNA reads as TGTGCCAGTAGTCCCGGGATGGGGTACTACGAGCAGTACTTC. This chain connects TRBV19 to TRBJ2-7; weak D call: TRBD2 (5 bases). The CDR3 is 14 residues long. Trimming removed 5 bases from V and 3 bases from J, with 14 bases in between. The V gene's germline CDR1 is LNHDA and CDR2 SQIVND (reference sequence). The whole variable domain, remainder taken from reference TRBV19 and TRBJ2-7, is DGGITQSPKYLFRKEGQNVTLSCEQNLNHDAMYWYRQDPGQGLRLIYYSQIVNDFQKGDIAEGYSVSREKKESFPLTVTSAQKNPTAFYLCASSPGMGYYEQYFGPGTRLTVT.

J is TRBJ2-7 and V is TRBV5-4; 11 nucleotides align to TRBD1. After removal of 5 bases from V and 4 bases from J, the junction contained 14 bases not matched to a gene. The CDR3 runs 17 residues. Looked up from germline, CDR1 is SGHNT and CDR2 is YYREEE (reference sequence). The CDR3 spells CASRFGQGATSNYEQYF. CDR3 DNA: TGTGCCAGCAGGTTCGGACAGGGGGCGACTAGTAATTACGAGCAGTACTTC.

Notes on this clone: At one boundary the junction diverges from the germline segment, which might be a read error. This chain connects TRBV28 to TRBJ1-2; the D is unclear. The CDR3 length is 12 residues. Germline V lookup: CDR1 MDHEN, CDR2 SYDVKM. The CDR3: CASSLSGYGYTF. The CDR3 DNA follows: TGTGCCAGCAGTTTATCTGGCTATGGGTACACCTTC.

This chain connects TRBV18 to TRBJ2-1; 9 nucleotides align to TRBD2. The CDR3 totals 14 residues. From germline, CDR1 is KGHSH and CDR2 LQKENI. V lost 5 bases, J lost 9 bases, and 8 bases stayed unmatched. The CDR3 nucleotides are TGTGCCAGCTCAGAGGGACTAGCATTAGTTGAGCAGTTCTTC. Its protein product is CASSEGLALVEQFF.

The chain couples TRBV19 to TRBJ1-5; 7 bases match TRBD1. The trim removed 3 bases at V and 6 bases at J, leaving 5 bases unmatched. The CDR3 runs to 14 residues. The germline CDR1 and CDR2 sequences are LNHDA and SQIVND (reference sequence). The CDR3: CASSIDRAPQPQHF. CDR3 bases: TGTGCCAGTAGTATCGACAGGGCGCCTCAGCCCCAGCATTTT.

The chain couples TRBV30 to TRBJ2-2; D unclear. Germline V gene sequence: CDR1 GTSNPN, CDR2 SVGIG (reference sequence). V lost 2 bases, J lost 6 bases, and 10 bases lay in between. This CDR3 contains 13 residues. CDR3 loop: CAWSPAVAGELFF. CDR3 coding DNA: TGTGCCTGGAGTCCGGCAGTCGCCGGGGAGCTGTTTTTT.

The chain joins TRBV28 to TRBJ1-1, with 8 bases matching TRBD1. The V gene's germline CDR1 is MDHEN and CDR2 SYDVKM. J was trimmed by 1 base and V by 4 bases; bases with no gene match: 2. The CDR3 extends over 14 amino acids. The CDR3 here is CASSSGQGNTEAFF. The CDR3 nucleotides read TGTGCCAGCAGTTCCGGACAGGGGAACACTGAAGCTTTCTTT.

V and J are TRBV10-2 and TRBJ1-3, with 10 bases that match TRBD1. Germline CDR1 WSHSY, CDR2 SAAADI. Losses at the gene ends were 8 bases for V and 5 bases for J; bases not matched to a gene: 9. The CDR3 loop spans 15 amino acids. The CDR3 reads CASVGDRGYRNTIYF. In DNA, the CDR3 is TGCGCCAGCGTCGGGGACAGGGGCTATCGAAACACCATATATTTT.